The rows below give T cell receptor beta chains drawn from one sample of a study of blood T cell repertoires in COVID-19. The method was immunoSEQ multiplex PCR; TCRdb's version includes in-frame clones alone and lacks a portion of them. Among around 250,000 clones, about four fifths were seen once, and the ten largest hold about 5%. Sequenced: PBMCs or T cells enriched from blood (not recorded which). These receptors originate from a man aged 35 to 55 who had been exposed to COVID-19. CDR3s include the opening cysteine and the closing phenylalanine or tryptophan. A D gene is named only where the DNA matches it firmly. Size tells how often a clone was seen (once, few, many) or the class of an expanded clone, and some rows leave it out.

TRBJ1-3 | TRBV11-2 | NA | TRBD1 | TGTGCCAGCAGCGTGGACAGGGGAAACACCATATATTTT | CASSVDRGNTIYF
TRBJ2-7 | TRBV7-8 | few | NA | TGTGCCAGCAGCAATCAGGAGGTGGACGAGCAGTACTTC | CASSNQEVDEQYF
TRBJ2-2 | TRBV2 | NA | TRBD2 | TGTGCCAGCAGAGGACCAGGGACTAGCGCCAACACCGGGGAGCTGTTTTTT | CASRGPGTSANTGELFF
TRBJ2-5 | TRBV5-1 | NA | TRBD1 | TGCGCCAGCAGCTTGGGACCAGGACAGGGAAATTCCCAGTACTTC | CASSLGPGQGNSQYF
TRBJ2-1 | TRBV7-2 | NA | TRBD2 | TGTGCCAGCAGGCCGGGACTAGCGTTCGATGAGCAGTTCTTC | CASRPGLAFDEQFF
TRBJ2-3 | TRBV11-1 | NA | NA | TGTGCCAGCAGCTTAGGGTTAGCTAGCTTGGATACGCAGTATTTT | CASSLGLASLDTQYF
TRBJ1-5 | TRBV19 | NA | NA | TGTGCCAGTAATCAGGGGCTTGGTCAGCCCCAGCATTTT | CASNQGLGQPQHF
TRBJ1-3 | TRBV5-4 | NA | NA | TGTGCCAGCAGCCTACAGGGCTCTGGAAACACCATATATTTT | CASSLQGSGNTIYF
TRBJ2-1 | TRBV5-4 | NA | TRBD1 | TGTGCCAGCAGCCAGGGGGTAGCTAATGAGCAGTTCTTC | CASSQGVANEQFF
TRBJ2-6 | TRBV30 | NA | NA | TGTGCCTGGGCGACAGATCTCTGGGCCAACGTCCTGACTTTC | CAWATDLWANVLTF
TRBJ1-5 | TRBV14 | NA | NA | TGTGCCAGCAGCCACCCACCCGGCGGCGGGGGAGGCCCGGTTATGCCCCAGCATTTT | CASSHPPGGGGGPVMPQHF
TRBJ1-5 | TRBV30 | NA | NA | TGTGCCTGGAGTGTGGGGGGTCCTAAGCCCCAGCATTTT | CAWSVGGPKPQHF
TRBJ2-5 | TRBV18 | NA | TRBD1 | TGTGCCTCGACCACAGGGGCAGAGGGGGAGACCCAGTACTTC | CASTTGAEGETQYF
TRBJ2-3 | TRBV27 | NA | NA | TGTGCCAGCAGTGCCGCCCGGGCGCAGTATTTT | CASSAARAQYF
TRBJ2-2 | TRBV5-5 | NA | TRBD1 | TGTGCCAGCAGCTGGGGACAGGGGGCGAACACCGGGGAGCTGTTTTTT | CASSWGQGANTGELFF
TRBJ2-7 | TRBV6-2/TRBV6-3 | NA | NA | TGTGCCAGCAGCCCACCCCCTCCGGGTTACCCTACCTACGAGCAGTACTTC | CASSPPPPGYPTYEQYF
TRBJ2-5 | TRBV6-5 | NA | NA | TGTGCCATACCTAGTCTTCGAGAGACCCAGTACTTC | CAIPSLRETQYF
TRBJ1-6 | TRBV3-1/TRBV3-2 | NA | NA | TGTGCCAGCAGCCCCTGGGCGGGATCACCCCTCCACTTT | CASSPWAGSPLHF
TRBJ2-5 | TRBV29-1 | NA | NA | TGCAGCGTTGAGCCCGGGACATCGAAAGAGACCCAGTACTTC | CSVEPGTSKETQYF
TRBJ1-2 | TRBV7-8 | NA | NA | TGTGCCAGCAGCTCAGGGCCAGATGGCTACACCTTC | CASSSGPDGYTF
TRBJ2-7 | TRBV30 | once | NA | TGTGCCTGGAGTCCTCCGGTTTTACCTTACGAGCAGTACTTC | CAWSPPVLPYEQYF
TRBJ2-3 | TRBV10-3 | NA | TRBD1 | TGTGCCATCACTCCGGGACAGTTAAGCACAGATACGCAGTATTTT | CAITPGQLSTDTQYF
TRBJ1-2 | TRBV2 | NA | NA | TGTGCCCCTCGGACGGAACTAGTCTATGGCTACACCTTC | CAPRTELVYGYTF
TRBJ2-5 | TRBV29-1 | NA | TRBD1 | TGCAGTCGACTGAGGGGGCGCCGGGAGACCCAGTACTTC | CSRLRGRRETQYF
TRBJ1-5 | TRBV7-2 | NA | NA | TGTGCCAGCAGCTTTCCGGGTAGGCCCCAGCATTTT | CASSFPGRPQHF
TRBJ2-5 | TRBV6-5 | many | TRBD1 | TGTGCCAGCAGAAACGGACAGGGGGAAGTGGAGACCCAGTACTTC | CASRNGQGEVETQYF
TRBJ2-1 | TRBV30 | once | NA | TGTGCCTGGGCCTCGGGAGTCAATGAGCAGTTCTTC | CAWASGVNEQFF
TRBJ2-7 | TRBV7-9 | NA | TRBD2 | TGTGCCAGCAGCCCAGTCGGGACTAGCGCCTACGAGCAGTACTTC | CASSPVGTSAYEQYF
TRBJ1-1 | TRBV7-9 | few | TRBD1 | TGTGCCAGCAGCCTAAAAACAGGGGGCGAGGGAGCTTTCTTT | CASSLKTGGEGAFF
TRBJ1-6 | TRBV6-6 | few | NA | TGTGCCAGCAGTCGGGGACTACACAGAGACTCCTATAATTCACCCCTCCACTTT | CASSRGLHRDSYNSPLHF
TRBJ2-6 | TRBV6-5 | NA | NA | TGTGCCAGCAGTTACTCTCCCGGGGTTGGGGCCAACGTCCTGACTTTC | CASSYSPGVGANVLTF
TRBJ2-7 | TRBV7-2 | NA | NA | TGTGCCAGCAGCTCCTGGACAAGTCAGTTAGGCGAGCAGTACTTC | CASSSWTSQLGEQYF
TRBJ2-3 | TRBV6-5 | NA | NA | TGTGCCAGCAGTACTCGCCGGGGGACCACAGATACGCAGTATTTT | CASSTRRGTTDTQYF
TRBJ2-7 | TRBV27 | NA | TRBD1 | TGTGCCAGCAGCCGGACAGGGGGCATGTACGAGCAGTACTTC | CASSRTGGMYEQYF
TRBJ2-3 | TRBV18 | NA | NA | TGTGCCAGCTCACGGTCGCAGATCACAGATACGCAGTATTTT | CASSRSQITDTQYF
TRBJ2-3 | TRBV7-8 | NA | NA | TGTGCCAGCAGCTTTGGGGGGAGTAAAGGAGATACGCAGTATTTT | CASSFGGSKGDTQYF
TRBJ1-1 | TRBV18 | NA | NA | TGTGCCAGCTCACCAGGAGAAACTGAAGCTTTCTTT | CASSPGETEAFF
TRBJ1-1 | TRBV3-1/TRBV3-2 | NA | NA | TGTGCCAGCAGCCTAAGTCCCTCGGGGAACACTGAAGCTTTCTTT | CASSLSPSGNTEAFF
TRBJ1-1 | TRBV15 | NA | NA | TGTGCCACCAGCATAGCCCGTATGAACACTGAAGCTTTCTTT | CATSIARMNTEAFF
TRBJ1-5 | TRBV3-1/TRBV3-2 | NA | NA | TGTGCCAGCAGTCAAACGGGGGGAACCGGGCCCCAGCATTTT | CASSQTGGTGPQHF
TRBJ1-3 | TRBV2 | NA | NA | TGTGCCAGCAAAGGCGGAGTATCTGGAAACACCATATATTTT | CASKGGVSGNTIYF
TRBJ2-3 | TRBV29-1 | NA | NA | TGCAGCGTGCCAGGGGGAGGATGGGATACGCAGTATTTT | CSVPGGGWDTQYF
TRBJ1-2 | TRBV7-2 | NA | NA | TGTGCCAGCAGCCCTGGGAGGGCCAGAACTGGCTATGGCTACACCTTC | CASSPGRARTGYGYTF
TRBJ2-5 | TRBV30 | NA | NA | TGTGCCTGGAGTGGTCCTATCGTAGCGAAAGAGACCCAGTACTTC | CAWSGPIVAKETQYF
TRBJ2-7 | TRBV10-2 | NA | TRBD1 | TGCGCCAGTAGGTGGGACAGGGGATCGAACGAGCAGTACTTC | CASRWDRGSNEQYF
TRBJ2-3 | TRBV5-1 | NA | TRBD1 | TGCGCCAGCAGCTTGAAGGACAGGCGGACAGATACGCAGTATTTT | CASSLKDRRTDTQYF
TRBJ1-3 | TRBV30 | few | NA | TGTGCCTGGAGTGTCATGGGAAACACCATATATTTT | CAWSVMGNTIYF
TRBJ2-7 | TRBV18 | few | NA | TGTGCCAGCTCACCACGCCAGGGGTTGTACGAGCAGTACTTC | CASSPRQGLYEQYF
TRBJ2-1 | TRBV10-3 | NA | TRBD2 | TGTGCCATCAGTGTAAGCGGGAGTATGGTTGAGCAGTTCTTC | CAISVSGSMVEQFF
TRBJ2-1 | TRBV19 | once | NA | TGTGCCAGTAGTATAAGGGGGTTGGGTGAGCAGTTCTTC | CASSIRGLGEQFF
TRBJ2-3 | TRBV6-6 | NA | TRBD2 | TGTGCCAGCAGCCGATTTTCGTGGACTAGCGGGAGTAGCACAGATACGCAGTATTTT | CASSRFSWTSGSSTDTQYF
TRBJ2-2 | TRBV18 | NA | NA | TGTGCCAGCTCACCCCCTGGACAGCTTAACACCGGGGAGCTGTTTTTT | CASSPPGQLNTGELFF
TRBJ2-5 | TRBV18 | few | NA | TGTGCCAGCTCACCGTACAGCAGTCAAGAGACCCAGTACTTC | CASSPYSSQETQYF
TRBJ2-7 | TRBV19 | NA | NA | TGTGCCAGTAGTATAGATCCCCTCCCGGATAGCCACGAGCAGTACTTC | CASSIDPLPDSHEQYF
TRBJ2-7 | TRBV19 | NA | TRBD2 | TGTGCCAGCAAAGGACTAGCGGGGCCCTCCTACGAGCAGTACTTC | CASKGLAGPSYEQYF
TRBJ2-1 | TRBV19 | NA | TRBD1 | TGTGCCAGTAGTCCCAACTGGGACAGGGGGGACAATGAGCAGTTCTTC | CASSPNWDRGDNEQFF
TRBJ2-7 | TRBV7-9 | NA | NA | TGTGCCAGCAGCATGGGCCGGGGGAGGTCCTACGAGCAGTACTTC | CASSMGRGRSYEQYF
TRBJ2-2 | TRBV19 | NA | NA | TGTGCCAGTATGGCCAGGAAGTCCACCGGGGAGCTGTTTTTT | CASMARKSTGELFF
TRBJ2-2 | TRBV19 | NA | TRBD2 | TGTGCCAGTAGTATTTGGCGGGGGACCGGGGAGCTGTTTTTT | CASSIWRGTGELFF